There are a few counts of the clone carrying this TCR beta chain. Antigen unknown. The entry originates in a study of T cells in Graves' hyperthyroidism and ophthalmopathy. Researchers took RNA transcripts and amplified the TCR beta CDR3 regions from them. First-round RT-PCR with HTBI primers amplified the TCR CDR3 region. TCRdb reanalysed the multiplex PCR reads using MiXCR and keeps one entry per CDR3 protein. Counted here are hundreds of thousands of distinct CDR3 sequences, around 15% occurring once; the ten biggest clones make up around 3.9%. Study outcomes and limitations: Onset of ophthalmopathy came a median roughly 6.4 months after the model predicted it.

For Graves' hyperthyroidism to be stable, ophthalmopathy could not progress within 18 months. Lactation, pregnancy, other autoimmune disease or uncontrolled infection excluded patients. Trimming took 5 bases from V and 3 from J; bases not matched to a gene: 10. Germline CDR1 reads SGHAT; CDR2 reads FQNNGV. The CDR3 is 16 residues long. The sequence derives from a woman in her thirties with Graves' hyperthyroidism. The V call is TRBV11-2, the J call TRBJ2-7; TRBD2 agrees at 10 bases. The sample comprised blood. This chain's CDR3 is CASSATTGLAHYEQYF. CDR3 nucleotide sequence: TGTGCCAGCAGCGCAACGACGGGACTAGCGCACTACGAGCAGTACTTC.